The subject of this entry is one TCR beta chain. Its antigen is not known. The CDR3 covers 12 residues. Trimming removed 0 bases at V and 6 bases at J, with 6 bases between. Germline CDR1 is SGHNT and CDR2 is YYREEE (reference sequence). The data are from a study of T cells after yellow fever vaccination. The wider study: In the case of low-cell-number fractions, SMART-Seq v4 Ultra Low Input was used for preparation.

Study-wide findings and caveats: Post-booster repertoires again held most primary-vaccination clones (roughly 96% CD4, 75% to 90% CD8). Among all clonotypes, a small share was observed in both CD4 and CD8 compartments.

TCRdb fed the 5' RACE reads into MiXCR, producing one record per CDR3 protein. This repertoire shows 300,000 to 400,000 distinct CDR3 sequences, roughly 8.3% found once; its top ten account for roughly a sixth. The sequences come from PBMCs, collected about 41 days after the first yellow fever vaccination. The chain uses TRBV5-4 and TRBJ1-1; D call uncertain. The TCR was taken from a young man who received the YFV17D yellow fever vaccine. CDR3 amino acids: CASSLEFAEAFF. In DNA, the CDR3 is TGTGCCAGCAGCTTGGAATTCGCTGAAGCTTTCTTT. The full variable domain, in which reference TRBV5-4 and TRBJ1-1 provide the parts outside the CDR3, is ETGVTQSPTHLIKTRGQQVTLRCSSQSGHNTVSWYQQALGQGPQFIFQYYREEENGRGNFPPRFSGLQFPNYSSELNVNALELDDSALYLCASSLEFAEAFFGQGTRLTVV.